This entry lists 10 T cell receptor beta chains sequenced from one sample in a study of control samples from healthy donors and cancer patients. Method: immunoSEQ multiplex PCR; TCRdb's copy keeps in-frame clones and lacks some. The data hold around 70,000 clones, with around 90% observed a single time. Sequenced sample: PBMCs. These receptors were collected from a woman between 45 and 65 years old with colorectal cancer.

This clone is labeled as medium-sized. V gene TRBV10-3 combines with J gene TRBJ2-3, with D perhaps assigned TRBD1 or TRBD2 (5 bases each). Trimming left V 4 bases short and J 0 bases short, with 8 bases between. In germline, CDR1 is ENHRY, CDR2 SYGVKD. This CDR3 spans 14 amino acids. For the CDR3, the DNA is TGTGCCATCAGTGCTGGGGGTAGCACAGATACGCAGTATTTT. Protein sequence: CAISAGGSTDTQYF.

The J gene is TRBJ1-2, the V gene TRBV2; D not resolved. There are 12 residues in the CDR3. Germline V CDR1 and CDR2: SNHLY, FYNNEI. V was shortened by 3 bases and J by 1 base, with 3 bases between the two germline ends. DNA of the CDR3: TGTGCCAGCAGTGATAGTAACTATGGCTACACCTTC. Translating gives CASSDSNYGYTF.

The chain uses TRBV11-3 and TRBJ1-6; TRBD1 might be the D (5 bases). This CDR3 is 17 amino acids long. Germline CDR1 reads SGHNT; CDR2 reads YENEEA. V dropped 5 bases and J dropped 9 bases, with 23 bases sitting between them. The CDR3 here is CASSTPPAGHRASPLHF. The CDR3 nucleotides are TGTGCCAGCAGCACCCCCCCCGCAGGGCACCGTGCTTCACCCCTCCACTTT.

The chain uses TRBV2 and TRBJ1-5; 7 bases agree with TRBD1. Trimming removed 2 bases from V and 2 bases from J; junction bases left unmatched: 9. This CDR3 contains 17 residues. Germline-derived CDR1 and CDR2 are SNHLY and FYNNEI. CDR3 in amino acids: CASSERGHGGGNQPQHF. The CDR3 coding sequence is TGTGCCAGCAGTGAAAGGGGGCACGGGGGCGGCAATCAGCCCCAGCATTTT.

In its sample, this clone was seen once. The rearrangement joins TRBV2 to TRBJ2-3; no definite D call. Germline V gives CDR1 SNHLY, CDR2 FYNNEI. The V gene lost 4 bases and the J gene lost 1 base, with 12 bases spanning the gap. The CDR3 length is 15 residues. CDR3 protein: CASSGGRKGTDTQYF. CDR3 bases: TGTGCCAGCAGTGGTGGTAGGAAGGGCACAGATACGCAGTATTTT.

The V and J genes are TRBV10-3 and TRBJ2-1; maybe TRBD1 (5 bases). CDR1 and CDR2 from the germline V gene are ENHRY and SYGVKD. This CDR3 is 15 amino acids long. Trimming removed 6 bases from V and 2 bases from J, with 14 bases in between. This CDR3 is CAIRGTGATYNEQFF. CDR3 coding DNA: TGTGCCATCAGGGGTACAGGAGCTACCTACAATGAGCAGTTCTTC.

The chain is built from TRBV4-1 and TRBJ1-5; unclear D gene. CDR1 MGHRA and CDR2 YSYEKL come from the germline V gene. The CDR3 contains 15 residues. The ends were cut back, 0 bases at V and 0 bases at J, with 6 bases in the middle. CDR3 sequence reads: CASSQEGLSNQPQHF. The CDR3 bases are TGCGCCAGCAGCCAAGAAGGGCTTAGCAATCAGCCCCAGCATTTT.

The genes are TRBV28 and TRBJ1-1, with a tentative D call TRBD1 (5 bases). Looked up from germline, CDR1 is MDHEN and CDR2 is SYDVKM. The CDR3 consists of 12 residues. The V end was cut by 7 bases, the J end by 12 bases, with 18 bases between. CDR3 protein: CASTGDGVMTFF. In DNA, the CDR3 is TGTGCCAGCACCGGGGACGGTGTGATGACTTTCTTT.

This clone was counted between two and nine times. The rearrangement joins TRBV3-1 (or the pseudogene TRBV3-2) to TRBJ1-1; no clear D gene. V dropped 1 base and J dropped 8 bases, with 5 bases sitting between them. The CDR3 is 11 amino acids. The germline CDR1 and CDR2 sequences are LGHDT and YNNKEL (reference sequence). The CDR3 sequence is CASSQAQEAFF. The CDR3 bases are TGTGCCAGCAGCCAAGCCCAGGAAGCTTTCTTT.

The chain recombines TRBV24-1 with TRBJ2-3; TRBD1 matches at 8 bases. The germline V gene encodes CDR1 KGHDR and CDR2 SFDVKD. The CDR3 runs to 15 residues. Germline trimming cut 4 bases from V and 3 bases from J; bases unmatched to any gene: 5. In DNA, the CDR3 is TGTGCCACCAGTGAAGGGCAGGGGGCTACAGATACGCAGTATTTT. This codes for CATSEGQGATDTQYF.